The 14 T cell receptor beta chains presented below share a single source sample, sequenced in a study of shared clonotypes between healthy human individuals. Method: immunoSEQ multiplex PCR; TCRdb's copy keeps in-frame clones and lacks some. The table includes fewer than 700,000 clones, around 77% detected once. Sequencing used PBMCs. These receptors originate from a woman aged 40 to 50 in good health. Some clones in this sample may be carry-over from other donors' samples.

The CDR3 loop is CAISESTGGGETQYF. CDR3 DNA: TGTGCCATCAGTGAGTCGACCGGGGGTGGGGAGACCCAGTACTTC. The J gene is TRBJ2-5, the V gene TRBV10-3; D is possibly TRBD2 (6 bases). Germline V CDR1 and CDR2: ENHRY, SYGVKD. This CDR3 is built from 15 residues. Trimming stripped 0 bases from V and 5 bases from J, with 13 bases between.

The genes are TRBV6-5 and TRBJ2-7; TRBD2 agrees at 15 bases. The V and J ends lost 6 bases and 7 bases, in that order; junction bases with no gene match: 7. This CDR3 has 15 amino acids. The germline CDR1 and CDR2 sequences are MNHEY and SVGAGI. CDR3 amino acids: CASSRRTSGRGEQYF. DNA of the CDR3: TGTGCCAGCAGCCGTAGGACTAGCGGGAGGGGGGAGCAGTACTTC.

The rearrangement links TRBV9 to TRBJ2-6; either TRBD1 or TRBD2 may supply D (6 bases each). This CDR3 is built from 18 residues. Germline CDR1 reads SGDLS; CDR2 reads YYNGEE. Between the trimmed V and J ends, which lost 0 bases and 1 base, there was a span of 14 bases. CDR3 coding DNA: TGTGCCAGCAGCGTAGATGGGGGGCGCAGGTCTGGGGCCAACGTCCTGACTTTC. Its translation: CASSVDGGRRSGANVLTF.

V gene TRBV5-1 combines with J gene TRBJ2-1; 15 bases align to TRBD2. Germline loops: CDR1 SGHRS, CDR2 YFSETQ. The CDR3 extends over 19 amino acids. V lost 1 base, J lost 0 bases, and 5 bases stayed unmatched. The DNA for the CDR3 is TGCGCCAGCAGCTTGCCCGGACTAGCGGGAGGGAGCTCCTACAATGAGCAGTTCTTC. Residues: CASSLPGLAGGSSYNEQFF.

A word on this clone: This clone may be a read error of a much larger clone one base away. The rearrangement uses TRBV10-1 and TRBJ1-1, with 10 bases that match TRBD1. Per germline, CDR1 WNHNN and CDR2 SYGVQD (reference sequence). The CDR3 has 13 residues. Written as DNA, the CDR3 is TGCTCCAGCAGTGGACAGGGGGACACTGAAGCTTTCTTT. Translated: CSSSGQGDTEAFF.

Comments on this clone: Other nucleotide sequences in the sample specify the same CDR3. The chain joins TRBV7-2 to TRBJ1-2; possible D gene TRBD1, 6 bases. V gave up 1 base and J gave up 4 bases, with 13 bases separating them. The CDR3 consists of 15 residues. Germline CDR1 SGHTA, CDR2 FQGNSA. The CDR3 coding sequence is TGTGCCAGCAGCTTAGGCCCAGGGGAAAGCTATGGCTACACCTTC. It is translated as CASSLGPGESYGYTF.

V and J are TRBV7-8 and TRBJ1-6; unclear D gene. Between the trimmed V and J ends, which lost 1 base and 4 bases, there was a span of 11 bases. The CDR3 length is 16 residues. Germline V gene sequence: CDR1 SGHVS, CDR2 FQNEAQ. CDR3 amino acids: CASSLVISGYNSPLHF. In DNA form, the CDR3 reads TGTGCCAGCAGCTTAGTTATTAGCGGGTATAATTCACCCCTCCACTTT.

V and J are TRBV5-1 and TRBJ2-7; D is unresolved. The length of the CDR3 is 13 residues. Germline-derived CDR1 and CDR2 are SGHRS and YFSETQ. Between the trimmed V and J ends, which lost 0 bases and 2 bases, there was a span of 6 bases. The CDR3: CASSLAGTYEQYF. In DNA, the CDR3 is TGCGCCAGCAGCTTGGCGGGTACCTACGAGCAGTACTTC.

The chain is built from TRBV29-1 and TRBJ1-2; 8 bases align to TRBD1. Trimming at V came to 7 bases and at J to 5 bases, leaving 6 bases not matched to a gene. The CDR3 has 12 amino acids. CDR1 and CDR2 from the germline V gene are SQVTM and ANQGSEA. The CDR3 sequence: CSEGQGKYGYTF. The CDR3 nucleotides read TGCAGCGAAGGACAGGGAAAATATGGCTACACCTTC.

Points on this clone: Given a much more abundant clone one base away, this may be a read error. V and J are TRBV7-9 and TRBJ2-2; D call uncertain. Germline V gene sequence: CDR1 SEHNR, CDR2 FQNEAQ (reference sequence). This CDR3 contains 14 residues. DNA for the CDR3: TGTGCCAGCAGCCAACGATGGAACACCGAGGAGCTGTTTTTT. It yields the protein CASSQRWNTEELFF.

The chain has TRBV7-2 and TRBJ1-2; unclear D gene. Looked up from germline, CDR1 is SGHTA and CDR2 is FQGNSA. The CDR3 totals 17 residues. V gave up 1 base and J gave up 5 bases, with 20 bases separating them. The CDR3 nucleotides are TGTGCCAGCAGCTTAGAGTGGACGGCCGTAGGGATATATGGCTACACCTTC. It codes for CASSLEWTAVGIYGYTF.

The chain combines TRBV15 with TRBJ2-1; tentatively, D is TRBD2 (5 bases). V was pared by 5 bases and J by 0 bases, with 14 bases between. CDR1 is LNHNV and CDR2 is YYDKDF in the germline V gene (reference sequence). The CDR3 spans 16 residues. CDR3 DNA: TGTGCCACCAGCCGGTCGCTAGCCAGCTCCTACAATGAGCAGTTCTTC. Its protein is CATSRSLASSYNEQFF.

The gene calls are TRBV28 and TRBJ2-7; TRBD1 matches 7 bases. The J segment lost 2 bases and the V segment lost 5 bases, leaving 12 bases of the junction unmatched. The CDR3 has 16 residues. In germline, CDR1 is MDHEN, CDR2 SYDVKM. The CDR3 DNA is TGTGCCAGCAGTACCCCCAGGGGGACAGCTACCTACGAGCAGTACTTC. Amino acid sequence: CASSTPRGTATYEQYF.

V gene TRBV11-2 combines with J gene TRBJ2-2; TRBD2 aligns across 7 bases. CDR3 length: 16 residues. V gave up 1 base and J gave up 6 bases; unmatched junction bases: 8. Germline V gene lookup returns CDR1 SGHAT and CDR2 FQNNGV. The CDR3 DNA is TGTGCCAGCAGCTTAGGGACTAGATTCTGGTCCGGGGAGCTGTTTTTT. Protein sequence: CASSLGTRFWSGELFF. The full variable domain, with the rest looked up from reference TRBV11-2 and TRBJ2-2, is EAGVAQSPRYKIIEKRQSVAFWCNPISGHATLYWYQQILGQGPKLLIQFQNNGVVDDSQLPKDRFSAERLKGVDSTLKIQPAKLEDSAVYLCASSLGTRFWSGELFFGEGSRLTVL.